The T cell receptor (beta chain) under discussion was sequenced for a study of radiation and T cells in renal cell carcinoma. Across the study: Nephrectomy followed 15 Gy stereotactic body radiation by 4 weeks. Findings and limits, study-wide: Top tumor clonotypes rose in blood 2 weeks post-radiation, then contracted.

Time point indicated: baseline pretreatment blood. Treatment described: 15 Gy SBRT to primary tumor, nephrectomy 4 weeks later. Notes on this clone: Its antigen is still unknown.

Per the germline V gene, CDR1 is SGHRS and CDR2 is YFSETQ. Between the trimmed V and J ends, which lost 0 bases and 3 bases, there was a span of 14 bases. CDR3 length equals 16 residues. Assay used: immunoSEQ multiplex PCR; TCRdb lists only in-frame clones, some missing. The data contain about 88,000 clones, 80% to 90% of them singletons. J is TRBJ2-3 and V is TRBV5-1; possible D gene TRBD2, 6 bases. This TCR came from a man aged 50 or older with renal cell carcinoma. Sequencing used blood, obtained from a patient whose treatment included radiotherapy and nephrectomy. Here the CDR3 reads CASSLAARDQTDTQYF. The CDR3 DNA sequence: TGCGCCAGCAGCTTGGCTGCGCGGGACCAGACAGATACGCAGTATTTT.